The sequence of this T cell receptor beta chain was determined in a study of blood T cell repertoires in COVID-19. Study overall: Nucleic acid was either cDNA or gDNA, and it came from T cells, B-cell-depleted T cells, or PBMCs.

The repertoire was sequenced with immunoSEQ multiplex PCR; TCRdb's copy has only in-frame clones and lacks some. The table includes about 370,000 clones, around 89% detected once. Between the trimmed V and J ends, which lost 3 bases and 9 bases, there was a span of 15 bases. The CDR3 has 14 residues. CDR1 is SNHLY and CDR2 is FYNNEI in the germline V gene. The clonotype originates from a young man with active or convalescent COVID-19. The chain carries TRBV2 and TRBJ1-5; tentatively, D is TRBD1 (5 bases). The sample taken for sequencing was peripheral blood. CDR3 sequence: CASSDFRAQGPQHF. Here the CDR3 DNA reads TGTGCCAGCAGTGATTTCCGGGCCCAGGGGCCCCAGCATTTT.